Detailed here is one T cell receptor (beta chain). Germline is not matched at one junction end, which may reflect a read error. The CDR3 has 14 amino acids. The sample is drawn from a study of T cells in Graves' hyperthyroidism and ophthalmopathy. It was RNA transcripts that yielded the amplified TCR beta CDR3 regions. In the first-round RT-PCR of the TCR CDR3, the HTBI primer set was used. Via MiXCR, TCRdb re-called the multiplex PCR reads, giving one row per CDR3 protein. Here the sample spans around 540,000 distinct CDR3 sequences, 46% being singletons. The V call is TRBV12-3 or TRBV12-4, the J call TRBJ2-7, with a possible D match to TRBD2 (7 bases). The source material was peripheral blood or thyroid tissue (not recorded which). This receptor was obtained from a woman under 30 with Graves' hyperthyroidism. The CDR3 reads CASSLEGGGNEQYF. DNA of the CDR3: TGTGCCAGCAGCTTAGAGGGCGGGGGCAACGAGCAGTACTTC.